This TCR beta chain was recorded in a study of tumor-infiltrating lymphocytes in oesophageal squamous cell carcinoma. Relative to its sample, this clonotype is medium-sized. TCRdb re-called the PCR reads with MiXCR, one entry per CDR3 protein. The sample shows 13,000 or so distinct CDR3 sequences, roughly 51% of them seen only once. The length of the CDR3 is 16 residues. The germline gives CDR1 MDHEN, CDR2 SYDVKM. V lost 4 bases and J 7 bases, leaving 20 bases between the germline ends. This TCR was recovered from a female donor with esophageal squamous cell carcinoma. V and J are TRBV28 and TRBJ2-1; the D call may be TRBD1 or TRBD2 (5 bases each). The sequenced material came from blood. The CDR3 nucleotides are TGTGCCAGCAGTTCATTTTCTGGGGCCCGGGAAAATGAGCAGTTCTTC. It codes for CASSSFSGARENEQFF.